The clone carrying this T cell receptor (beta chain) has a handful of counts. The antigen is not known. Germline assignment: CDR1 LNHDA and CDR2 SQIVND (reference sequence). The V gene end was trimmed by 7 bases and the J gene end by 3 bases; junction bases not matched to a gene: 3. The CDR3 loop spans 13 amino acids. This sample was included in a study of cytomegalovirus exposure and HLA in healthy donors. Findings of the study overall: A further, later analysis showed that HLA-associated TCR beta chains (compared with equally common others) were more clonally expanded. In a later analysis, several top co-occurrence clusters appeared linked to parvovirus B19, influenza, CMV and Epstein-Barr virus. A few V segments could not be told apart, such as TRBV6-2 and TRBV6-3, and were left out.

PCR primers comprised 60 Vbeta and 13 Jbeta primers. Assay: immunoSEQ multiplex PCR; the TCRdb copy retains only in-frame clones and omits some. This sample has over 150,000 clones, with 85% found just once. The specimen was PBMCs. The receptor comes from a boy aged 2 to 9 in good health and CMV-seronegative. The chain has TRBV19 and TRBJ1-5; TRBD1 matches 7 bases. For the CDR3, the DNA is TGTGCCAGTACGGACAGGAACAATCAGCCCCAGCATTTT. Its protein product is CASTDRNNQPQHF.